These T cell receptor beta chains were read from a single sample in a study of human T cells and chemical hapten exposure. TCRdb re-analysed the RACE reads in MiXCR, keeping a single row per CDR3 protein. The sample lists 90,000 to 140,000 distinct CDR3 sequences; 30% to 35% were seen once. The starting material was whole blood, obtained in connection with sensitization to the hapten diphenylcyclopropenone (DPC). The receptors here all came from a man aged 35 to 55 with alopecia areata. Some clones in this sample may be carry-over from other donors' samples. CDR3s include the opening cysteine and the closing phenylalanine or tryptophan. D genes are given only for firm matches. The size field is filled for only some rows; it gives once, few, many or a size class.

clone_size j_call v_call d_call cdr3_aa cdr3_nt
few TRBJ2-5 TRBV5-1 TRBD1 CASSEGQAQETQYF TGCGCCAGCAGCGAGGGACAGGCCCAAGAGACCCAGTACTTC
NA TRBJ2-3 TRBV10-3 TRBD2 CAISERWSGAGDDTQYF TGTGCCATCAGTGAACGTTGGAGCGGAGCGGGAGATGATACGCAGTATTTT
few TRBJ1-1 TRBV6-2/TRBV6-3 NA CASSWTANTEAFF TGTGCCAGCAGCTGGACAGCGAACACTGAAGCTTTCTTT
few TRBJ2-7 TRBV6-5 TRBD2 CASSYLTSGYEQYF TGTGCCAGCAGTTACTTGACTAGCGGGTACGAGCAGTACTTC
few TRBJ1-4 TRBV10-3 TRBD1 CATQGTDATNEKLFF TGTGCCACCCAGGGGACAGATGCAACTAATGAAAAACTGTTTTTT
NA TRBJ2-5 TRBV30 NA CAWTKAETQYF TGTGCCTGGACAAAGGCGGAGACCCAGTACTTC
few TRBJ2-3 TRBV11-3 TRBD2 CASSLTSGAYTDTQYF TGTGCCAGCAGCTTAACTAGCGGAGCGTACACAGATACGCAGTATTTT
NA TRBJ2-1 TRBV20-1 TRBD2 CSATSFGGSIREQFF TGCAGTGCTACCTCCTTCGGCGGGAGCATCCGGGAGCAGTTCTTC
NA TRBJ2-3 TRBV20-1 NA CSARDPWSLADTQYF TGCAGTGCTAGAGATCCCTGGAGTCTCGCAGATACGCAGTATTTT
NA TRBJ2-7 TRBV12-3/TRBV12-4 NA CASSPRAEPSYEQYF TGTGCCAGCAGTCCCCGGGCAGAGCCCTCCTACGAGCAGTACTTC
NA TRBJ2-1 TRBV3-1 TRBD2 CASSQETSGREKQFF TGTGCCAGCAGCCAAGAAACCAGCGGGAGGGAAAAGCAGTTCTTC
NA TRBJ1-5 TRBV12-3/TRBV12-4 TRBD1 CASTESHLQGNQPQHF TGTGCCAGCACCGAGTCCCATTTACAGGGGAATCAGCCCCAGCATTTT
NA TRBJ2-3 TRBV13 TRBD2 CASTERSGATDTQYF TGTGCCAGCACGGAGCGGAGCGGGGCTACAGATACGCAGTATTTT
NA TRBJ2-1 TRBV29-1 TRBD2 CSVNGGVAGDNSYNEQFF TGCAGCGTTAATGGGGGAGTAGCGGGAGATAACTCCTACAATGAGCAGTTCTTC
NA TRBJ2-6 TRBV24-1 NA CATSDSGYSGANVLTF TGTGCCACCAGTGATTCCGGATATTCTGGGGCCAACGTCCTGACTTTC
few TRBJ2-5 TRBV5-1 NA CASSSTVQETQYF TGCGCCAGCAGCTCGACAGTTCAAGAGACCCAGTACTTC
many TRBJ2-1 TRBV20-1 TRBD2 CSARVAGGGSAEQFF TGCAGTGCTAGAGTAGCGGGAGGAGGATCAGCTGAGCAGTTCTTC
few TRBJ2-7 TRBV20-1 TRBD2 CSAPQKGGRVSYEQYF TGCAGTGCTCCTCAAAAGGGCGGGAGGGTGTCCTACGAGCAGTACTTC
NA TRBJ2-2 TRBV28 TRBD2 CASSLSAGINTGELFF TGTGCCAGCAGTTTGTCAGCGGGAATTAACACCGGGGAGCTGTTTTTT